Listed below are T cell receptor beta chains from one sample, sequenced in a study of regulatory T cells in long-lasting Graves disease. A single record per CDR3 protein comes from TCRdb applying MiXCR to the multiplex PCR reads. The sample has 300,000 to 400,000 distinct CDR3 sequences; roughly a sixth are singletons. The sample was peripheral blood mononuclear cells (PBMCs), taken at new diagnosis, from a patient treated with antithyroid drugs. The origin of the receptors is a female donor with Graves disease. Each CDR3 is given without its conserved first and last residue. Each record gives: V gene, J gene, CDR3 length, CDR3 protein.

v_call: TRBV20-1
j_call: TRBJ2-1
cdr3_length: 12
cdr3_aa: SALASGRSDEQF

v_call: TRBV27
j_call: TRBJ1-1
cdr3_length: 15
cdr3_aa: ASRIHWTGVVNTEAF

v_call: TRBV20-1
j_call: TRBJ2-1
cdr3_length: 13
cdr3_aa: SARDGTGMTNEQF

v_call: TRBV12-5
j_call: TRBJ2-7
cdr3_length: 13
cdr3_aa: ASGLTRAARDEQY

v_call: TRBV7-9
j_call: TRBJ2-1
cdr3_length: 12
cdr3_aa: ASSAYTSYNEQF

v_call: TRBV7-2
j_call: TRBJ2-1
cdr3_length: 12
cdr3_aa: ASSLGGSEEEQF

v_call: TRBV7-2
j_call: TRBJ2-5
cdr3_length: 13
cdr3_aa: ASSLIMGSQETQY

v_call: TRBV20-1
j_call: TRBJ2-2
cdr3_length: 12
cdr3_aa: SASQDRDTGELF

v_call: TRBV27
j_call: TRBJ2-1
cdr3_length: 14
cdr3_aa: ASSPITTGVGVEQF

v_call: TRBV7-9
j_call: TRBJ2-4
cdr3_length: 12
cdr3_aa: ASSFGRDENIQY

v_call: TRBV7-9
j_call: TRBJ1-1
cdr3_length: 15
cdr3_aa: ASSLGGKKGPNTEAF

v_call: TRBV6-1
j_call: TRBJ1-1
cdr3_length: 10
cdr3_aa: ASSRGEAEAF

v_call: TRBV5-6
j_call: TRBJ2-3
cdr3_length: 10
cdr3_aa: ASSGQIDTQY

v_call: TRBV10-3
j_call: TRBJ1-3
cdr3_length: 13
cdr3_aa: AISEGDSSRNTIY

v_call: TRBV10-3
j_call: TRBJ1-1
cdr3_length: 11
cdr3_aa: AIRDSMNTEAF

v_call: TRBV10-3
j_call: TRBJ2-1
cdr3_length: 13
cdr3_aa: AISESGPEYNEQF

v_call: TRBV5-1
j_call: TRBJ1-1
cdr3_length: 14
cdr3_aa: ASSLASGTENTEAF

v_call: TRBV10-3
j_call: TRBJ1-1
cdr3_length: 12
cdr3_aa: AISEPTGNTEAF

v_call: TRBV27
j_call: TRBJ2-3
cdr3_length: 15
cdr3_aa: ASSSPGTSGREDTQY

v_call: TRBV3-1
j_call: TRBJ1-1
cdr3_length: 15
cdr3_aa: ASSQKGRITGYTEAF

v_call: TRBV28
j_call: TRBJ1-2
cdr3_length: 13
cdr3_aa: ASSSVAANNYGYT

v_call: TRBV7-8
j_call: TRBJ1-1
cdr3_length: 12
cdr3_aa: ASRLLRGNTEAF

v_call: TRBV4-1
j_call: TRBJ1-5
cdr3_length: 13
cdr3_aa: ASSPLPGSAQPQH

v_call: TRBV7-2
j_call: TRBJ2-1
cdr3_length: 15
cdr3_aa: ASSSRTSGSRYNEQF

v_call: TRBV28
j_call: TRBJ1-2
cdr3_length: 9
cdr3_aa: ASRENYGYT

v_call: TRBV6-1
j_call: TRBJ2-3
cdr3_length: 14
cdr3_aa: ASSPIFTSGGDTQY

v_call: TRBV28
j_call: TRBJ2-2
cdr3_length: 15
cdr3_aa: ASSPLGLAVNTGELF

v_call: TRBV28
j_call: TRBJ2-1
cdr3_length: 13
cdr3_aa: ASSSGGTGYNEQF

v_call: TRBV6-6
j_call: TRBJ2-1
cdr3_length: 14
cdr3_aa: ASSYSGTASYNEQF